The rows below give T cell receptor beta chains drawn from one sample of a study of T cell changes during pregnancy in multiple sclerosis. Data came from immunoSEQ multiplex PCR; TCRdb stores just in-frame clones and leaves some out. The sample includes 50,000 or so clones, around 94% of them seen just once. The sample in question was CD4+ T cells from peripheral blood mononuclear cells, obtained in the second trimester of pregnancy. The receptors here all came from a female donor with multiple sclerosis, enrolled in a pregnancy study. Both conserved end residues are part of each CDR3. A D gene is named only where the DNA matches it firmly.

V	J	D	CDR3
TRBV15	TRBJ1-2	TRBD1	CATSRQISGTGSYGYTF
TRBV10-3	TRBJ2-7	-	CAISITESYEQYF
TRBV14	TRBJ1-1	-	CASSQGLGTTLNTEAFF
TRBV6-1	TRBJ1-3	-	CASSAVGGTGNTIYF
TRBV6-4	TRBJ1-6	TRBD1	CASSDGGVGGTSYNSPLHF
TRBV11-2	TRBJ2-5	TRBD2	CASSLRRGRETQYF
TRBV18	TRBJ1-3	TRBD1	CASSGDSTNTIYF
TRBV7-2	TRBJ2-3	TRBD1	CASSTIGTGGADTQYF
TRBV2	TRBJ1-1	TRBD1	CASSANRGNTEAFF
TRBV4-3	TRBJ2-7	TRBD1	CASSQVGGRDRRYF
TRBV29-1	TRBJ2-7	-	CSVLRAPYEQYF
TRBV5-1	TRBJ2-7	-	CASSSLGQGINEQYF
TRBV21-1	TRBJ2-5	-	CASGLVGRETQYF
TRBV27	TRBJ1-4	TRBD1	CASSLTGGYNEKLFF
TRBV5-1	TRBJ2-1	TRBD2	CASSLGASGGARNEQFF
TRBV27	TRBJ2-3	-	CASSIPVSLVPSTDTQYF
TRBV9	TRBJ1-1	-	CASSPQFTEAFF
TRBV11-2	TRBJ1-1	TRBD1	CASSLRGQGVGDTEAFF
TRBV9	TRBJ2-2	-	CASSVGSGNTGELFF
TRBV15	TRBJ1-5	-	CATSPLGVYQPQHF
TRBV5-6	TRBJ1-6	TRBD1	CASTAGQGVNSPLHF
TRBV9	TRBJ2-3	-	CASSVEWESTDTQYF
TRBV14	TRBJ1-2	TRBD1	CASRHTGTGGAYGYTF
TRBV6-5	TRBJ1-5	-	CASSYSRQYSNQPQHF
TRBV2	TRBJ1-1	-	CASSERGWEAFF
TRBV7-9	TRBJ2-7	TRBD2	CASSLTTTSGLTEQYF
TRBV6-5	TRBJ2-7	-	CASSYSGGLSYEQYF
TRBV19	TRBJ2-3	-	CASTVAPGTDTQYF
TRBV9	TRBJ1-1	TRBD1	CASSAQGATEAFF
TRBV4-2	TRBJ1-2	-	CASSQESQTNYGYTF
TRBV19	TRBJ2-3	TRBD2	CASSIGATSGGTSTDTQYF
TRBV2	TRBJ1-3	TRBD1	CASGRTGGYGNTIYF
TRBV5-6	TRBJ1-2	-	CASSLVVRVNYGYTF
TRBV5-5	TRBJ1-1	-	CASSPGVGPGNTEAFF
TRBV5-6	TRBJ1-1	TRBD1	CASSEGQLEAFF
TRBV9	TRBJ1-1	-	CASSVRGGGGTEAFF
TRBV7-3	TRBJ2-7	-	CASSLSRRAGRSYEQYF
TRBV30	TRBJ1-1	TRBD1	CAWTWGQGVLMNTEAFF
TRBV2	TRBJ2-5	TRBD2	CASRPRELGLPQETQYF
TRBV7-9	TRBJ1-1	TRBD1	CASRQRTGPTEAFF
TRBV5-1	TRBJ1-5	-	CASSLAGFSNQPQHF
TRBV19	TRBJ1-1	TRBD1	CASSTRQGMNTEAFF
TRBV7-2	TRBJ2-3	TRBD2	CASRRSSGGSPDTQYF
TRBV5-8	TRBJ2-7	TRBD1	CASSRSLLGQGAHEQYF
TRBV7-2	TRBJ2-2	-	CASSFRTGELFF
TRBV11-2	TRBJ2-7	-	CASSLGGPLYEQYF
TRBV4-2	TRBJ2-3	-	CASSQEPAGGGTDTQYF
TRBV2	TRBJ2-1	TRBD1	CASRGTGSNEQFF
TRBV7-3	TRBJ1-1	-	CASSLEGAGTEAFF
TRBV11-3	TRBJ1-1	-	CASSLTSGVKPMNTEAFF
TRBV2	TRBJ1-5	-	CASSAGNSNQPQHF
TRBV2	TRBJ1-6	-	CASQLLSSYNSPLHF
TRBV29-1	TRBJ2-5	TRBD2	CSVDWASGGRETQYF
TRBV7-2	TRBJ1-4	TRBD1	CASTPGTVNEKLFF
TRBV19	TRBJ2-2	-	CASTVTVSNTGELFF